One sample yielded the 14 T cell receptor beta chains listed below, sequenced in a study of cytomegalovirus exposure and HLA in healthy donors. The primer mix had 60 Vbeta and 13 Jbeta primers. Measured with immunoSEQ multiplex PCR; TCRdb has only the in-frame clones, and not every one. The top ten hold about 3.8% of the sample, which has fewer than 200,000 clones, around three quarters seen once. The sequenced material came from PBMCs. These TCRs come from a man aged 25-40 years in good health and CMV-seropositive.

This chain's CDR3 is CASSVVPGETGELFF. The CDR3, as DNA: TGTGCCAGCAGCGTAGTACCAGGGGAAACCGGGGAGCTGTTTTTT. The rearrangement joins TRBV9 to TRBJ2-2; a possible D gene is TRBD1 (6 bases). The CDR3 consists of 15 residues. Trimming took off 0 bases at V and 5 bases at J, with 11 bases between the two ends. Germline assignment: CDR1 SGDLS and CDR2 YYNGEE.

The chain links TRBV7-2 to TRBJ2-5, with TRBD2 matching over 8 bases. Germline values: CDR1 SGHTA, CDR2 FQGNSA. V shed 4 bases and J 4 bases; nucleotides not matched to a gene: 8. The CDR3 spans 15 residues. The CDR3, as DNA: TGTGCCAGCAGCTCTCTTCGGGGGGGCAGAGAGACCCAGTACTTC. Translation: CASSSLRGGRETQYF.

The chain uses TRBV19 and TRBJ2-5; D is possibly TRBD2 (6 bases). Trimming took off 5 bases at V and 4 bases at J, with 8 bases between the two ends. Germline V CDR1 and CDR2: LNHDA, SQIVND (reference sequence). The CDR3 has 12 amino acids. The CDR3 region is CASSSGGETQYF. The CDR3 nucleotides read TGTGCCAGTAGTTCCGGGGGAGAGACCCAGTACTTC.

The chain couples TRBV5-1 to TRBJ2-7, with D possibly TRBD1 on 6 matching bases. V was pared by 0 bases and J by 0 bases, with 13 bases between. Germline V gene data show CDR1 as SGHRS and CDR2 as YFSETQ. The CDR3 is 16 residues long. In DNA form, the CDR3 reads TGCGCCAGCAGCTTGGGGGAACAGGGCCTCTCCTACGAGCAGTACTTC. Its translation is CASSLGEQGLSYEQYF.

V and J are TRBV19 and TRBJ1-1, with D tentatively TRBD1 (5 bases). Trimming took 7 bases from V and 0 from J, leaving 9 bases between them. The CDR3 spans 13 residues. Germline V gene lookup returns CDR1 LNHDA and CDR2 SQIVND (reference sequence). The chain's CDR3 is CASIGAMNTEAFF. CDR3 in DNA: TGTGCCAGTATAGGGGCCATGAACACTGAAGCTTTCTTT.

This clone appeared a few times. The chain carries TRBV27 and TRBJ1-1, with D unclear. Per the germline V gene, CDR1 is MNHEY and CDR2 is SMNVEV (reference sequence). Deletions cut 6 bases from V and 1 base from J, with 12 bases between. This CDR3 comprises 14 residues. The CDR3 sequence is CASRPSGRNTEAFF. CDR3 nucleotides: TGTGCCAGCAGACCGTCCGGGAGGAACACTGAAGCTTTCTTT.

The gene calls are TRBV7-2 and TRBJ2-7; D gene ambiguous. V was shortened by 5 bases and J by 3 bases, with 5 bases between the two germline ends. The germline V gene has CDR1 SGHTA and CDR2 FQGNSA. This CDR3 region has 11 residues. CDR3 protein: CASSNNYEQYF. The CDR3 region has the DNA TGTGCCAGCAGCAACAACTACGAGCAGTACTTC.

The V call is TRBV27, the J call TRBJ2-7, with 8 bases aligning to TRBD1. This CDR3 comprises 15 residues. The V and J ends lost 5 bases and 3 bases, in that order; junction bases with no gene match: 9. From germline, CDR1 is MNHEY and CDR2 SMNVEV (reference sequence). CDR3 loop: CASSQTPGQVYEQYF. The CDR3, as DNA: TGTGCCAGCAGTCAAACACCGGGACAGGTCTACGAGCAGTACTTC.

The chain couples TRBV5-1 to TRBJ2-7, with D possibly matching TRBD1 (7 bases). Germline CDR1 is SGHRS and CDR2 is YFSETQ. The CDR3 has 16 residues. V was trimmed by 1 base and J by 1 base, leaving 15 bases between them. The CDR3: CASSLQLRGASYEQYF. The CDR3 DNA reads as TGCGCCAGCAGCTTGCAGCTCAGGGGGGCATCCTACGAGCAGTACTTC.

CDR3 nucleotides: TGTGCCAGCAGTGAACTTGGAGGTTCCTCACCCCTCCACTTT. This translates into CASSELGGSSPLHF. The J gene is TRBJ1-6, the V gene TRBV2, with no clear D. CDR3 length: 14 amino acids. The V and J ends lost 2 bases and 10 bases respectively, with 12 bases between them. In germline, CDR1 is SNHLY, CDR2 FYNNEI.

The chain joins TRBV5-4 to TRBJ2-5; TRBD1 matches at 7 bases. V dropped 3 bases and J dropped 2; count of bases not matched to a gene: 7. From germline, CDR1 is SGHNT and CDR2 YYREEE (reference sequence). CDR3 length: 15 residues. Here the CDR3 reads CASSSATGQQETQYF. The CDR3 DNA sequence: TGTGCCAGCAGCTCCGCAACGGGACAGCAAGAGACCCAGTACTTC.

This chain uses TRBV5-5 with TRBJ2-5; 7 nucleotides match TRBD1. Germline V gene sequence: CDR1 SGHKS, CDR2 YYEKEE (reference sequence). The V segment lost 0 bases and the J segment 4 bases; nucleotides outside the gene matches: 12. This CDR3 is 17 amino acids long. This chain's CDR3 is CASSLVRRQGMGETQYF. The CDR3 DNA sequence: TGTGCCAGCAGCTTGGTTAGAAGACAGGGTATGGGAGAGACCCAGTACTTC.

The V gene is TRBV28, the J gene TRBJ2-7, with D perhaps TRBD1 (6 bases). The CDR3 sequence is 14 residues long. Trimming stripped 6 bases from V and 4 bases from J, with 16 bases between. Germline loops: CDR1 MDHEN, CDR2 SYDVKM. The CDR3 DNA follows: TGTGCCAGCAGGACTTCAGGGGACGCTTACGAGCAGTACTTC. Encoded protein: CASRTSGDAYEQYF.

The CDR3 spells CASSHGLFPEQYF. For the CDR3, the DNA is TGTGCCAGCAGTCACGGACTTTTCCCCGAGCAGTACTTC. This chain connects TRBV5-4 to TRBJ2-7, with D possibly matching TRBD2 (5 bases). V was trimmed by 5 bases and J by 6 bases, leaving 15 bases between them. CDR1 is SGHNT and CDR2 is YYREEE in the germline V gene (reference sequence). This CDR3 spans 13 amino acids.